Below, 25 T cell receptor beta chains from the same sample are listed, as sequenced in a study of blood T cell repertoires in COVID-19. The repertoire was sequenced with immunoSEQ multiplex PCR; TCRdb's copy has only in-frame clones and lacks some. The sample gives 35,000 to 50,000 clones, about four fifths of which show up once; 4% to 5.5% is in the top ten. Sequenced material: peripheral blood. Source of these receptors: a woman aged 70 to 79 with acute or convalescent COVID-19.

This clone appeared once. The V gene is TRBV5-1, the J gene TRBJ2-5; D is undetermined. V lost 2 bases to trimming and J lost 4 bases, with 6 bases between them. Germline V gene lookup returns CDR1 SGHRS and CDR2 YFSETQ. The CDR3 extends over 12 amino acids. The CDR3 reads CASSLEPETQYF. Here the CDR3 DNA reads TGCGCCAGCAGCTTAGAGCCAGAGACCCAGTACTTC.

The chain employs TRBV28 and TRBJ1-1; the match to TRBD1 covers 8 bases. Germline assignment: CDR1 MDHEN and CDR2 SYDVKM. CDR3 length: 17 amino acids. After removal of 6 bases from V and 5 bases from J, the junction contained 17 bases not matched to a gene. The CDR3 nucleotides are TGTGCCAGCAGCCGCGGACAGGGAAGGTTGAGCGGGACTGAAGCTTTCTTT. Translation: CASSRGQGRLSGTEAFF.

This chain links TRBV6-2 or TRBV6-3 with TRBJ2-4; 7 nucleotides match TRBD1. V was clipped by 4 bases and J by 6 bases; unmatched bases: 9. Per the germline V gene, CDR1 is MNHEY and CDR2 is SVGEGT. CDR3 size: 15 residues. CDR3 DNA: TGTGCCAGCAGTTTCCCCGGGACAGACATAAACATTCAGTACTTC. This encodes CASSFPGTDINIQYF.

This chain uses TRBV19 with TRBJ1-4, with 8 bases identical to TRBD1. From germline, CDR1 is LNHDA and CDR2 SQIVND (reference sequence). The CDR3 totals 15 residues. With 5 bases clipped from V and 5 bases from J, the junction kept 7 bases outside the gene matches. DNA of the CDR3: TGTGCCAGTAGTCGGACAGGGAAATGGAATGAAAAACTGTTTTTT. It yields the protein CASSRTGKWNEKLFF.

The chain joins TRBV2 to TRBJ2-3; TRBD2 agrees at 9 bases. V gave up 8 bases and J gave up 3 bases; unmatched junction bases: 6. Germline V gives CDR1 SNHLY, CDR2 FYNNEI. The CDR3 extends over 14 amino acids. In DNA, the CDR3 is TGTGCCAGCTCTAGGACTAGCGTAACAGATACGCAGTATTTT. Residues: CASSRTSVTDTQYF.

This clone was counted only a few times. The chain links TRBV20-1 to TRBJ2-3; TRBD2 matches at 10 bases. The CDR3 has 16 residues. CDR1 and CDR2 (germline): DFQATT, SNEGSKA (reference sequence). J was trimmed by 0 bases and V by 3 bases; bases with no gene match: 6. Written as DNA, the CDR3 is TGCAGTGCTAGTTCTAGCGGGGGAGGAAGCACAGATACGCAGTATTTT. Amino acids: CSASSSGGGSTDTQYF.

CDR3 sequence (DNA): TGTGCCAGCAGTTTTAGCTACGAGCAGTACTTC. Protein product: CASSFSYEQYF. V is TRBV12-3 or TRBV12-4 and J is TRBJ2-7; D gene unclear. Trimming took off 3 bases at V and 3 bases at J, with 3 bases between the two ends. This CDR3 is built from 11 residues.

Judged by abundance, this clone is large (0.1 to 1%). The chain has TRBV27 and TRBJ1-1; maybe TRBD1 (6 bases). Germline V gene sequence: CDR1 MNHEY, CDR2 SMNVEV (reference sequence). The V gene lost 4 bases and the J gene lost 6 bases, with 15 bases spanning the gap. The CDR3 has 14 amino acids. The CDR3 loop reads CASSSGDTYSEAFF. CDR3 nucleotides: TGTGCCAGCAGTTCCGGGGACACCTATTCTGAAGCTTTCTTT.

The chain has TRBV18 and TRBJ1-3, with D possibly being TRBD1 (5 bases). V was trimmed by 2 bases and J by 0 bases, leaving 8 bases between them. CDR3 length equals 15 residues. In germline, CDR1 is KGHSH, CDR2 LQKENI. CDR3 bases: TGTGCCAGCTCACCATTTGACAGCTCTGGAAACACCATATATTTT. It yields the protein CASSPFDSSGNTIYF.

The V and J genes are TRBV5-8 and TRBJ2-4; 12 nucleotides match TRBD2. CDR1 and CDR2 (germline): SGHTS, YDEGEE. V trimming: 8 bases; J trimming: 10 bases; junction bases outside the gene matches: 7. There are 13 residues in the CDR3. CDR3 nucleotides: TGTGCCAGTCGACTAGCGGGAGTACAAATTCAGTACTTC. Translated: CASRLAGVQIQYF. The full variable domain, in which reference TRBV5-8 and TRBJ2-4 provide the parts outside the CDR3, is EAGVTQSPTHLIKTRGQQATLRCSPISGHTSVYWYQQALGLGLQFLLWYDEGEERNRGNFPPRFSGRQFPNYSSELNVNALELEDSALYLCASRLAGVQIQYFGAGTRLSVL.

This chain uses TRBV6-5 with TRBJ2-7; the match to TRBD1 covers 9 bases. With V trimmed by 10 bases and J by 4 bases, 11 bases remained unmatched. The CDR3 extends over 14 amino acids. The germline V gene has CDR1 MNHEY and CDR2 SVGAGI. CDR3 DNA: TGTGCCACCACCCCGGGACAGGGTTCGTACGAGCAGTACTTC. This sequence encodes CATTPGQGSYEQYF.

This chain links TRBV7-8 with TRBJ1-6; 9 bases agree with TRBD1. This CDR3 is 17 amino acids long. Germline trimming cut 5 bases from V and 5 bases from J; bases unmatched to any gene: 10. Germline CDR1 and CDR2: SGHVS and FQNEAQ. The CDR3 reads CASSPGQGLADNSPLHF. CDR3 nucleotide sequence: TGTGCCAGCAGCCCTGGACAGGGGTTGGCAGATAATTCACCCCTCCACTTT.

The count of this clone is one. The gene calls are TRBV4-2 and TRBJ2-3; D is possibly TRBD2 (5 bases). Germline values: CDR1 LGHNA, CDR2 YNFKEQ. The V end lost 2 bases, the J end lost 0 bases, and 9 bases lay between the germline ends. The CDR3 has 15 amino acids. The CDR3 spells CASSQRAVSTDTQYF. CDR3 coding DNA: TGTGCCAGCAGCCAAAGAGCGGTTAGCACAGATACGCAGTATTTT.

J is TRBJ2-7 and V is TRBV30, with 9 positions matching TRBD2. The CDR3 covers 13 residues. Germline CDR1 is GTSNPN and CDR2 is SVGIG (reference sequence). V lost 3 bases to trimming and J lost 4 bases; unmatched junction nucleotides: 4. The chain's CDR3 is CAWSLAGFYEQYF. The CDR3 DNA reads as TGTGCCTGGAGCCTAGCGGGATTTTACGAGCAGTACTTC.

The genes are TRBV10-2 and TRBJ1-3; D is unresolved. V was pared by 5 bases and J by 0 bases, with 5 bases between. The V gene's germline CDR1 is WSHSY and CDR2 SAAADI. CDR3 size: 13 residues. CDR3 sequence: CASSLISGNTIYF. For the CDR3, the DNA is TGCGCCAGCAGTCTTATCTCTGGAAACACCATATATTTT.

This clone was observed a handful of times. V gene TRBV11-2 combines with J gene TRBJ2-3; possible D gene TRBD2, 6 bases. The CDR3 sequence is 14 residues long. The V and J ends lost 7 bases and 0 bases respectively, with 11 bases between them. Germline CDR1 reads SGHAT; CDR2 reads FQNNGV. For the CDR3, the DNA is TGTGCCAGCATTCTGGGAGGAAGCACAGATACGCAGTATTTT. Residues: CASILGGSTDTQYF.

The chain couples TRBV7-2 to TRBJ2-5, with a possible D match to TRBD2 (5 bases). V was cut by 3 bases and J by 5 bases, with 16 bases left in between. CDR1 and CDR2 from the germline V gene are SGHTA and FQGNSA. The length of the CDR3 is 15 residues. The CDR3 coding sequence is TGTGCCAGCAGCTTTTCGGGCGGGTTGGGGGAGACCCAGTACTTC. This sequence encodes CASSFSGGLGETQYF.

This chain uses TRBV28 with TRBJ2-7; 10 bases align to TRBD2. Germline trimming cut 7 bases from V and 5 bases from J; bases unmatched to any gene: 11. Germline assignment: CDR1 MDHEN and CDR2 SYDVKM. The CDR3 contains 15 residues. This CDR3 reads CASTPSGRAPHEQYF. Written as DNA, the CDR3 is TGTGCCAGCACCCCGAGCGGGAGGGCCCCCCACGAGCAGTACTTC. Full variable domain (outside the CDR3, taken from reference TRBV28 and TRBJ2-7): DVKVTQSSRYLVKRTGEKVFLECVQDMDHENMFWYRQDPGLGLRLIYFSYDVKMKEKGDIPEGYSVSREKKERFSLILESASTNQTSMYLCASTPSGRAPHEQYFGPGTRLTVT.

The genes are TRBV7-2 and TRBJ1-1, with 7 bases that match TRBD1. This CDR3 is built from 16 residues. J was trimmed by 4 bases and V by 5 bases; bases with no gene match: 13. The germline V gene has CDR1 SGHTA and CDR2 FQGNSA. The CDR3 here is CASSITGTDGVTEAFF. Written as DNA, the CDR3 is TGTGCCAGCAGCATTACCGGGACAGACGGCGTCACTGAAGCTTTCTTT.

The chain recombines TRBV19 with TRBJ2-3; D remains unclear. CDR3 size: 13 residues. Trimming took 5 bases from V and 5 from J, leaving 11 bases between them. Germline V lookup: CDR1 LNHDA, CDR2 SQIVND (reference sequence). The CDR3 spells CASSLGSGDTQYF. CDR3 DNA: TGTGCCAGTAGTCTAGGATCAGGAGATACGCAGTATTTT. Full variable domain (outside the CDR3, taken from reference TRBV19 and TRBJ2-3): DGGITQSPKYLFRKEGQNVTLSCEQNLNHDAMYWYRQDPGQGLRLIYYSQIVNDFQKGDIAEGYSVSREKKESFPLTVTSAQKNPTAFYLCASSLGSGDTQYFGPGTRLTVL.

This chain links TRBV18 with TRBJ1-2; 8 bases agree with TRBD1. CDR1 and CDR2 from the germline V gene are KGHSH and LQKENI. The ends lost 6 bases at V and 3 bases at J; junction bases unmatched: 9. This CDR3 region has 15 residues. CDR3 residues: CASSQTQGADYGYTF. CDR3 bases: TGTGCCAGCTCTCAAACCCAGGGGGCGGACTATGGCTACACCTTC.

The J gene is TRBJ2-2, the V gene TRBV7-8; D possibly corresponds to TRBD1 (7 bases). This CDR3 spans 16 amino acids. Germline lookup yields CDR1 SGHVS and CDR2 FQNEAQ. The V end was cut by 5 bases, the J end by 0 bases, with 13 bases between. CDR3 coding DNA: TGTGCCAGCAGCCCGCGCGGGACAGCGAACACCGGGGAGCTGTTTTTT. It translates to CASSPRGTANTGELFF.

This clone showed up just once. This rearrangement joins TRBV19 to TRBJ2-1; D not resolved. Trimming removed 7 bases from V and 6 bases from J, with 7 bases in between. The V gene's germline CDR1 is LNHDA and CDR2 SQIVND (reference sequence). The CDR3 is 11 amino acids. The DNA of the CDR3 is TGTGCCAGTACAGGATTCAATGAGCAGTTCTTC. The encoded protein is CASTGFNEQFF.

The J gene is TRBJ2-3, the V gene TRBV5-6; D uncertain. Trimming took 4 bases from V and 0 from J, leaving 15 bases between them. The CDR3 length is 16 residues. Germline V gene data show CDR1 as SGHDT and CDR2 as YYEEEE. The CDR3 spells CASSPRGRFSTDTQYF. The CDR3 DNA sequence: TGTGCCAGCAGCCCCCGTGGCAGGTTCAGCACAGATACGCAGTATTTT.

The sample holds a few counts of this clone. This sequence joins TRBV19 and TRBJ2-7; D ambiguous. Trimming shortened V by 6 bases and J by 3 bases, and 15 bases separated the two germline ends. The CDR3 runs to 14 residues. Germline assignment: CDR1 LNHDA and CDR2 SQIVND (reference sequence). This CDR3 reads CASSRIGPLYEQYF. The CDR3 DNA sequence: TGTGCCAGTAGCCGAATCGGTCCACTCTACGAGCAGTACTTC.